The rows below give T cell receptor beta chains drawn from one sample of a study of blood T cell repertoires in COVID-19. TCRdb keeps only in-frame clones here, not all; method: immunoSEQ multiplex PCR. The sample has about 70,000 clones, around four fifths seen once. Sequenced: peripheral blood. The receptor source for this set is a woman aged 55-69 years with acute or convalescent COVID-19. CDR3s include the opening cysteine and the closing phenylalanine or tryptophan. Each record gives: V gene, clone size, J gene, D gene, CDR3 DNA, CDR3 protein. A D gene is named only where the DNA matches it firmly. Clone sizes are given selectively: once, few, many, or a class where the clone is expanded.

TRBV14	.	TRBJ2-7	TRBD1	TGTGCCAGCAGCCAGTACGGGACAGGAAGACCCTACGAGCAGTACTTC	CASSQYGTGRPYEQYF
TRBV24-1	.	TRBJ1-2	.	TGTGCCACCAGTGATTTATCACAACCTAGTGGCTACACCTTC	CATSDLSQPSGYTF
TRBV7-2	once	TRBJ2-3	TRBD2	TGTGCCAGCAGCTTAGGCGGGGGGGATCCGCAGTATTTT	CASSLGGGDPQYF
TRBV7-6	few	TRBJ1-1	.	TGTGCCAGCAGCACCCGACAGAGAAGGGGGAACACTGAAGCTTTCTTT	CASSTRQRRGNTEAFF
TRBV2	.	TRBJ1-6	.	TGTGCCAGCAGGCGGCGGGTGAGGGATAATTCACCCCTCCACTTT	CASRRRVRDNSPLHF
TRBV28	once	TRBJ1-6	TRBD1	TGTGCCAGCAGAACCCCAGGACAGGGAGGGAACAATTCACCCCTCCACTTT	CASRTPGQGGNNSPLHF
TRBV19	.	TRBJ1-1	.	TGTGCCAGTAGTATGTGGGGCCCGAACACTGAAGCTTTCTTT	CASSMWGPNTEAFF
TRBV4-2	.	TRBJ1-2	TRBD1	TGTGCCAGCAGCCCGTGGACAGGGGCGGCTGGCTACACCTTC	CASSPWTGAAGYTF
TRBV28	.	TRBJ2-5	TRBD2	TGTGCCAGCAGCCGAGTGGGACTAGCGATTGAGACCCAGTACTTC	CASSRVGLAIETQYF
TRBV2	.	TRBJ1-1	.	TGTGCCAGCATCCTACCTCAGGGAAAAACTGAAGCTTTCTTT	CASILPQGKTEAFF
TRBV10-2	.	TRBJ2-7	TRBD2	TGCGCCAGCAGTGAGGTCGCGGGAGGGCCGTACGAGCAGTACTTC	CASSEVAGGPYEQYF
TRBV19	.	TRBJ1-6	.	TGTGCCAGTACCCCTTCGAGGACTTATAATTCACCCCTCCACTTT	CASTPSRTYNSPLHF
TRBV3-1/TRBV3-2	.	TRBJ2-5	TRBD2	TGTGCCAGCAGCCAGGAGGTACTAGCGGGGGGGAAGGAGACCCAGTACTTC	CASSQEVLAGGKETQYF
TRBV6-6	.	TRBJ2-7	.	TGTGCCAGCAGTTATAGTAGTCGGGGGATCACCTACGAGCAGTACTTC	CASSYSSRGITYEQYF
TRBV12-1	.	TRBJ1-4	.	TGTGCCAGCAGCACGCCACAGGGACCTAATGAAAAACTGTTTTTT	CASSTPQGPNEKLFF
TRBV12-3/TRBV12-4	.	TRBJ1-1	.	TGTGCCAGCAGTTATGGGGCGACGGTTCCTTTCTTT	CASSYGATVPFF
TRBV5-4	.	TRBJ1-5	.	TGTGCCAGCAGCCCCGGTGTGGGCAATCAGCCCCAGCATTTT	CASSPGVGNQPQHF
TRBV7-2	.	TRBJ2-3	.	TGTGCCAGCAGCCCCTCTACAGATACGCAGTATTTT	CASSPSTDTQYF
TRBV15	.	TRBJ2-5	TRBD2	TGTGCCACCAGCAGAGGGGAGCGGGGGGGCCGGGAGACCCAGTACTTC	CATSRGERGGRETQYF
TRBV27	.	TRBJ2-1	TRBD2	TGTGCCAGCACCTTACTAGCGGGAGACAATGAGCAGTTCTTC	CASTLLAGDNEQFF
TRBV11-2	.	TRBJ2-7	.	TGTGCCAGCAGCTCCAAGCTCCTTTCCTACGAGCAGTACTTC	CASSSKLLSYEQYF
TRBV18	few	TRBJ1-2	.	TGTGCCAGCTCACCAAAGGCCAGGGATGACTATGGCTACACCTTC	CASSPKARDDYGYTF
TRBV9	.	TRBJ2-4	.	TGTGCCAGCAGCCCCACAGGGAGTAGGGTCAAAAACATTCAGTACTTC	CASSPTGSRVKNIQYF
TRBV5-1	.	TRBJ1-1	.	TGCGCCAGCGGGCCTGGGCAGAACACTGAAGCTTTCTTT	CASGPGQNTEAFF
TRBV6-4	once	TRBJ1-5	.	TGTGCCAGCAGCCGGGAACTCGGGCAGCCCCAGCATTTT	CASSRELGQPQHF
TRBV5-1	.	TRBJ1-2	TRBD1	TGCGCCAGCAGCGGCGGGACAGGGGATGGTTTGGTCTATGGCTACACCTTC	CASSGGTGDGLVYGYTF
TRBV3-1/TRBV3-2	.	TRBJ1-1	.	TGTGCCAGCAGCCTGGGCGAATGGTGGCGGGGAGCTTTCTTT	CASSLGEWWRGAFF
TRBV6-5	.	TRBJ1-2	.	TGTGCCAGCTCCGAGAGTAGGGCAGGGGACTATGGCTACACCTTC	CASSESRAGDYGYTF